This T cell receptor (beta chain) comes out of a study of T cell responses to AZD1222 COVID-19 vaccine. Whole-study context: Pooled in the analysis were second doses at about 4 or about 12 weeks.

V gave up 10 bases and J gave up 8 bases; unmatched junction bases: 13. The CDR3 is 15 residues long. Germline V gene data show CDR1 as MNHEY and CDR2 as SVGAGI. Study results and caveats: Baseline seropositivity occurred in only a handful of AZD1222 recipients. White British ancestry dominated among donors, who included more females, and clonal diversity was possibly underestimated. In the spike-specific TCR repertoire, nearly half reportedly target unmutated variant regions.

Profiling relied on immunoSEQ multiplex PCR, and the TCRdb table lists in-frame clones only, not all of them. The sample carries around 120,000 clones, around 85% recorded once. Remarks on this clone: Its antigen is undetermined.

V usage is TRBV6-5 and J usage is TRBJ2-6; 8 bases line up with TRBD2. The sample was peripheral blood, taken on day 0 of AZD1222 vaccination. This clonotype originated in an adult in good health. The CDR3 sequence: CATIIPRGGTNVLTF. The CDR3 DNA reads TGTGCCACCATCATCCCCCGGGGGGGGACCAACGTCCTGACTTTC.